This TCR beta chain was found in a study of cytomegalovirus exposure and HLA in healthy donors (dated by TCRdb to about 2017). For the study in its entirety: In an earlier analysis of under 750 of the donors, 276 Gb of sequence data and 90 million to 120 million unique TCR beta sequences from roughly 180 million T cells were reported. HLA typing included class I and class II loci at four-digit resolution. Every repertoire in the discovery cohort had been generated on one and the same sequencing platform. An early release covering roughly 640 HLA-typed donors comprised roughly 300 gigabases of sequencing data and tens of millions of unique TCR sequences. Typing coverage varied by locus: roughly 629-630 donors for A, B, C, DRB1 and DQB1; approximately 520 for DQA1; more than 600 for DPA1; under 490 for DPB1. The study aimed to test whether cataloging public T cell receptors could reveal signatures of past pathogen exposure. The study used immunosequencing to profile the T cell repertoires of 670 or so subjects and linked those repertoires to cytomegalovirus serostatus. Genome-wide SNP genotypes for about 60% of the roughly 670 donors were used in a later genetic analysis, which treated that subset as a discovery cohort. Among the roughly 390 genotyped donors, 75% to 90% belonged to the genetic ancestry cluster associated with self-reported Caucasian donors. In the later analysis, no new phenotypic data were used to find candidate immune exposures; instead, reliance was placed on TCR beta sequences and their occurrence across donors. In an earlier analysis of over 550 of the donors, high-throughput TCR beta sequencing was used to judge whether each TCR beta V gene segment behaved as functional or pseudogenic. In a later analysis, previously published TCR beta repertoires from fewer than 750 donors were re-analyzed and high-resolution HLA genotyping was added so that TCR occurrence patterns could be studied. Among some 410 genotyped donors of the cohort, an average of roughly 240,000 unique TCR beta nucleotide sequences were sequenced per donor, roughly a sixth of them non-productive. To predict cytomegalovirus infection status, the study brought together high-throughput TCR immunosequencing, statistical association of individual TCRs with disease status, and machine learning. Because of strong linkage in the cohort, five DR-DQ haplotypes were treated as single units for association and clustering. Along with the approximately 700-subject first cohort, a separate validation cohort of more than 90 different subjects was used. Donor age, sex, ethnicity and CMV serostatus were compiled together with the repertoire data.

With respect to this clone: Its antigen is still unknown. No per-base quality is available; no much larger clone lies one base away.

Trimming takes 1 base from V and 11 bases from J, and the germline ends sit 17 bases apart. From the cysteine up to the phenylalanine, the CDR3 has a length of 14 residues. Only CDR3 DNA remains: 42 bases, in frame from the first base. CDR1 SGHAT and CDR2 FQNNGV are derived from the germline V gene. General conclusions and limits of the study: The study gave a list of some 150 TCR beta chains associated with cytomegalovirus. In a later analysis, several top co-occurrence clusters were reported to appear linked to parvovirus B19, influenza, CMV and Epstein-Barr virus. A further reported finding was that TCR beta sequences accurately predicted the HLA-A and HLA-B alleles for most subjects in the first cohort. Because counts were too low, around 18 rarely observed V segments, including chromosome 9 orphons, were left out of the earlier analysis of 587 of the donors. According to a later analysis, most CMV-associated TCR beta chains appeared to be HLA-restricted, and the HLA associations seemed to be driven largely by CMV exposure. In a later analysis, HLA-associated TCR beta chains showed more clonal expansion and lower generation probabilities than non-associated chains that were equally common. According to a later genetic analysis, donors in an Asian-associated ancestry cluster had fewer N-insertions in productive TCRs than the approximately 690-donor mean. In a later analysis, TCR association rates were found to vary across HLA loci, with the most associated TCRs seen for DRB1 alleles and the fewest for HLA-C alleles. HLA typing was unavailable for some donors at each locus, so association tests used only the typed subset. Specific HLA alleles were associated with 15,000 to 20,000 TCR beta sequences at a false discovery rate of 0.05 in a later analysis. V-gene and J-gene trimming of TCR beta chains was associated with a missense DCLRE1C variant in a later genetic analysis, and the association was replicated in an independent cohort. Most TCR sequences were observed very rarely across donors, whereas some public TCRs were present in many individuals. Immune exposure information for the cohort was limited to CMV serostatus. Only TCR beta chains were sequenced in this cohort, and the absence of alpha or paired-chain data limited detectable features. The 87-base-pair reads could not distinguish some IMGT-functional V segments, including TRBV6-2 and TRBV6-3, so those segments were excluded. Sequencing depth was assumed to be roughly uniform across donors in the presence/absence analyses, though that assumption may not hold. A cluster of highly shared sequence variants was judged likely to be a technical artifact of the sequencing pipeline. In both the original and validation cohorts, the classifier was reported to diagnose cytomegalovirus status with high specificity and sensitivity. Three of the identified cytomegalovirus-associated TCR beta chains were confirmed in vitro to be specific for cytomegalovirus antigens. In an earlier analysis of under 600 of the donors, most TCR beta V segments were observed in productive rearrangements about 87% or about 30% of the time, broadly matching IMGT annotations. Linkage disequilibrium might explain the correlated functional status among segregating V segments, but an unknown experimental factor could not be excluded. Assigning TCR associations to individual alleles was difficult when HLA alleles, especially DR and DQ, strongly co-occurred. According to the authors, the approach could potentially be generalized to other disease states and immunological phenotypes.

The library was built by means of the immunoSEQ multiplex PCR assay. A mixture of 60 forward primers for TCR Vbeta segments and 13 reverse primers for TCR Jbeta segments was used in the multiplex PCR. A multiplex PCR assay on genomic DNA amplified the CDR3 region of rearranged TCR beta genes. On the Illumina HiSeq System, the amplified TCR beta libraries were sequenced as 87-base-pair reads. The original pipeline was this. Across the 500 to 700 repertoires, a later analysis counted tens of millions of unique TCR beta chains, roughly 11 million of which were shared by at least two donors. Raw reads were error-corrected and collapsed into unique sequences with a nearest-neighbor algorithm that merged closely related sequences to remove PCR and sequencing errors. Alignment of CDR3 sequences to IMGT reference sequences was used to assign V, D and J gene segments. For a sequence to be retained, a match of at least six nucleotides was required to both a V gene segment and a J gene segment. A rearrangement was called productive if the CDR3 had no stop codons and remained in frame with V and J, and every other rearrangement was called non-productive. Following IMGT convention, CDR3 was defined as the stretch from the second conserved V-encoded cysteine up to the conserved J-encoded phenylalanine. The earlier analysis of 450 to 750 of the donors excluded any sequence lacking an unambiguous match to a single V gene segment. An earlier analysis of 587 of the donors called V segments functional above 56.7% productive rearrangements and segregating when the between-donor standard deviation exceeded 5%. To diagnose cytomegalovirus status from the catalog of TCR beta chain sequences, a statistical classification framework was built. In a later analysis, V and J genes were assigned by comparing TCR nucleotide sequences against IMGT/GENE-DB human TR gene sequences. The TCRdist pipeline was used in a later analysis to assign CDR3 sequences and most-parsimonious VDJ recombination scenarios. In a later analysis, each TCR beta chain was defined by its CDR3 amino acid sequence together with its V-gene family, and reads lacking a unique V-gene family were excluded. In a later analysis, 450 to 600 highly shared, low-generation-probability nucleotide sequences were removed to address suspected cross-contamination and a sequencing artifact. For each public chain, a later analysis derived a clonal expansion index from normalized ranks of inferred template counts within each repertoire. A later analysis computed generation probabilities with a VDJ recombination model fitted to out-of-frame rearrangements, and checked the results against IGoR. Hypergeometric tests were used in a later analysis to score TCR-TCR, TCR-HLA and TCR-CMV co-occurrence, with a repertoire-size bias correction applied to the TCR pairs. False discovery rates were estimated in a later analysis by permuting HLA or CMV assignments 20 times. A later analysis grouped co-occurring TCRs with DBSCAN, adding TCRdist sequence similarity when clustering within HLA-allele-positive subsets. Co-occurrence clustering excluded repertoires with fewer than 30,000 or more than 120,000 public chains, plus five with anomalous nucleotide sharing. The table comes from immuneACCESS by way of TCRdb, which keeps in-frame sequences with V and J called. Part of the clones is missing from these tables; in studies checked, under half for an unresolved V gene and the rest for unknown reasons. V and J calls and clone size come straight from that table; D and trimming were deduced from the DNA. For this sample the table gives 70,000 to 95,000 clones, of which more than 70% were detected only once. The top ten clonotypes cover 2% to 2.5% of the sample.

The cohort was made up of roughly 670 healthy bone marrow donors. At the time of sampling, all cohort members were nominally healthy, though unrecorded immune exposures were likely present. The donor was CMV seronegative and belonged to the group of 352 seronegative cohort members. Each donor provided a peripheral blood sample, and peripheral blood mononuclear cells were used for TCR beta sequencing. Genomic DNA extraction from the blood cell samples was performed with the Qiagen DNeasy Blood Extraction Kit. Sequenced material: PBMCs. The sequence came from a man between 18 and 29 years old in good health and CMV-seronegative. The rearrangement joined TRBV11-2 to TRBJ1-1; a tentative D match to TRBD1 spans 5 bases. Read as DNA, the sequence is TGTGCCAGCAGCTTAGGGTTCGGCGCGGGGGTGGCTTTCTTT. This translates into CASSLGFGAGVAFF. Full variable domain (CDR3 extended with the reference TRBV11-2 and TRBJ1-1 proteins): EAGVAQSPRYKIIEKRQSVAFWCNPISGHATLYWYQQILGQGPKLLIQFQNNGVVDDSQLPKDRFSAERLKGVDSTLKIQPAKLEDSAVYLCASSLGFGAGVAFFGQGTRLTVV.